This T cell receptor (beta chain) was sequenced for a study of blood T cell repertoires in COVID-19. The overall study: COVID-19 samples from acute and convalescent phases originated in the United States, Italy and Spain. PBMCs, B-cell-depleted T cells, or T cells were the source of the cDNA or gDNA that made up the material.

Original processing methods: Amplification of reference gene primers was used by the study to estimate nucleated cell counts. Sequencing was performed with immunoSEQ multiplex PCR; in TCRdb, only in-frame clones are kept and a portion is missing. Clonal size and the V and J genes are those of that table, whereas D and trimming came from the DNA. The sample shows roughly 200,000 clones, about four fifths of them seen only once. The CDR3 has 13 amino acids. Germline CDR1 LNHDA, CDR2 SQIVND (reference sequence). Trimming took 6 bases from V and 7 from J, leaving 13 bases between them. Material for sequencing was peripheral blood. V usage is TRBV19 and J usage is TRBJ1-5, with D perhaps TRBD1 (6 bases). The receptor was isolated from a man between 50 and 59 years old with active or convalescent COVID-19. The CDR3 DNA sequence: TGTGCCAGTAGGGAACAGGGAGACCAGCCCCAGCATTTT. Translated: CASREQGDQPQHF.